Listed here are 10 T cell receptor beta chains from one sample, sequenced in a study of blood T cell repertoires in COVID-19. The protocol was immunoSEQ multiplex PCR, while the TCRdb copy is restricted to in-frame clones and leaves out a portion. Altogether a few hundred thousand clones are present, less than 90% being singletons, with the ten largest covering roughly 3%. The specimen sequenced was PBMCs or T cells enriched from blood (not recorded which). Receptor source: a woman aged 25 to 45 who had recovered from COVID-19.

The chain carries TRBV6-5 and TRBJ1-6; 7 bases map to TRBD1. The CDR3 is 14 amino acids. Germline V gene data show CDR1 as MNHEY and CDR2 as SVGAGI. Trimming took 8 bases from V and 7 from J; bases not matched to a gene: 8. CDR3 sequence: CASAEGQLNSPLHF. CDR3 nucleotide sequence: TGTGCCAGCGCTGAGGGACAGTTAAATTCACCCCTCCACTTT.

The chain links TRBV7-3 to TRBJ1-1; D uncertain. V shed 1 base and J shed 1 base, with 10 bases lying between them. From germline, CDR1 is SGHTA and CDR2 FQGTGA. The CDR3 spans 15 residues. The DNA of the CDR3 is TGTGCCAGCAGCTTAAACGGGGTGCAGAACACTGAAGCTTTCTTT. This sequence encodes CASSLNGVQNTEAFF. Complete variable domain (other parts from reference TRBV7-3 and TRBJ1-1): GAGVSQTPSNKVTEKGKYVELRCDPISGHTALYWYRQSLGQGPEFLIYFQGTGAADDSGLPNDRFFAVRPEGSVSTLKIQRTERGDSAVYLCASSLNGVQNTEAFFGQGTRLTVV.

The chain has TRBV21-1 and TRBJ2-7; the D call of TRBD2 is as the table states it, not checked on the DNA. TRBV21-1 represents a pseudogene. This CDR3 region has 13 residues. DNA for the CDR3: TGTGCCACGAGGCGGAAGAGCTCCTACGAGCAGTACTTC. As protein: CATRRKSSYEQYF.

The rearrangement joins TRBV7-9 to TRBJ2-2, with 8 nucleotides matching TRBD2. The germline gives CDR1 SEHNR, CDR2 FQNEAQ (reference sequence). This CDR3 comprises 18 residues. V lost 5 bases, J lost 1 base, and 12 bases stayed unmatched. The CDR3 reads CASSPRTSSPLNTGELFF. The CDR3 coding sequence is TGTGCCAGCAGCCCCCGGACTAGCTCCCCCTTGAACACCGGGGAGCTGTTTTTT.

This clone is a singleton in its sample. The chain links TRBV14 to TRBJ1-2; the match to TRBD1 covers 8 bases. Germline V gene lookup returns CDR1 SGHDN and CDR2 FVKESK. The CDR3 extends over 15 amino acids. V shed 2 bases, J shed 5 bases, and the junction held 7 bases outside the gene matches. CDR3 in amino acids: CASSQPGQEYYGYTF. As DNA, the CDR3 is TGTGCCAGCAGCCAACCGGGACAGGAATATTATGGCTACACCTTC.

This clone was seen just once. CDR3 sequence: CASSPPLAGSLWQYF. CDR3 nucleotide sequence: TGTGCCAGCTCACCACCCCTAGCGGGAAGTCTGTGGCAGTACTTC. This chain joins TRBV18 and TRBJ2-7, with 9 bases aligning to TRBD2. Unmatched junction bases numbered 9, after V lost 0 bases and J lost 9 bases. Per the germline V gene, CDR1 is KGHSH and CDR2 is LQKENI. The CDR3 is made up of 15 amino acids.

The chain combines TRBV7-6 with TRBJ2-3; possibly TRBD2 for D (5 bases). CDR1 SGHVS and CDR2 FNYEAQ come from the germline V gene. V was pared by 1 base and J by 3 bases, with 11 bases between. CDR3 length: 15 amino acids. The CDR3 reads CASSLERERTDTQYF. DNA for the CDR3: TGTGCCAGCAGCTTAGAAAGGGAGCGTACAGATACGCAGTATTTT.

The V gene is TRBV13, the J gene TRBJ2-7, with TRBD2 matching 9 bases. Unmatched junction bases numbered 3, after V lost 2 bases and J lost 1 base. Germline V gene sequence: CDR1 PRHDT, CDR2 FYEKMQ (reference sequence). CDR3 length equals 15 residues. Here the CDR3 DNA reads TGTGCCAGCAGCTTACCGACTAGCGGATCCTACGAGCAGTACTTC. It is translated as CASSLPTSGSYEQYF.

V and J are TRBV2 and TRBJ2-1; 8 bases line up with TRBD2. Trimming at V came to 8 bases and at J to 1 base, leaving 7 bases not matched to a gene. The CDR3 spans 15 residues. The germline V gene encodes CDR1 SNHLY and CDR2 FYNNEI. CDR3 nucleotides: TGTGCCAGCCATAGCGGGGTTTTATCCTACAATGAGCAGTTCTTC. It specifies CASHSGVLSYNEQFF.

This rearrangement joins TRBV3-1 (or the pseudogene TRBV3-2) to TRBJ1-1, with TRBD1 identical over 7 bases. CDR3 length equals 16 residues. The J segment lost 3 bases and the V segment lost 0 bases, leaving 7 bases of the junction unmatched. CDR1 is LGHDT and CDR2 is YNNKEL in the germline V gene (reference sequence). The CDR3 sequence: CASSQEQGKRDTEAFF. The CDR3 DNA reads TGTGCCAGCAGCCAAGAACAGGGGAAAAGGGACACTGAAGCTTTCTTT.